This T cell receptor beta chain is drawn from a study of cytomegalovirus exposure and HLA in healthy donors. Study-level information: The Caucasian-associated ancestry cluster contained about four fifths of the roughly 400 genotyped donors.

Per the germline V gene, CDR1 is MNHEY and CDR2 is SVGAGI. This CDR3 is 15 amino acids long. Germline trimming cut 5 bases from V and 3 bases from J; bases unmatched to any gene: 3. The PCR used 60 Vbeta and 13 Jbeta primers. Profiled with immunoSEQ multiplex PCR; TCRdb holds only in-frame clones, not every one. Altogether around 150,000 clones are present, roughly 78% being singletons, with the ten largest covering 2% to 2.5%. This chain joins TRBV6-5 and TRBJ2-2; TRBD1 aligns across 10 bases. This TCR was sampled from a middle-aged man in good health and CMV-seronegative. The sequenced sample was PBMCs. The DNA of the CDR3 is TGTGCCAGCAGTCGGGGGACAGGGGACACCGGGGAGCTGTTTTTT. Encoded protein: CASSRGTGDTGELFF.